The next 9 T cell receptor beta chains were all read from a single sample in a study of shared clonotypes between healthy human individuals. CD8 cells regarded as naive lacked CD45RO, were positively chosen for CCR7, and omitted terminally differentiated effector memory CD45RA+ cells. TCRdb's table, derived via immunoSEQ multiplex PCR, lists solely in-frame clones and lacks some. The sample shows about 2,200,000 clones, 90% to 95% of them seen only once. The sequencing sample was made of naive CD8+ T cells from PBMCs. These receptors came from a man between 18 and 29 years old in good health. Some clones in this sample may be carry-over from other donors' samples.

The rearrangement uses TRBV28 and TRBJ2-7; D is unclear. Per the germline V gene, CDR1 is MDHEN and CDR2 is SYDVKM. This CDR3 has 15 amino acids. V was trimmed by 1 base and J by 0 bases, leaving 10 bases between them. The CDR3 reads CASSLLSHLSYEQYF. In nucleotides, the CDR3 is TGTGCCAGCAGTTTATTATCACACCTCTCCTACGAGCAGTACTTC.

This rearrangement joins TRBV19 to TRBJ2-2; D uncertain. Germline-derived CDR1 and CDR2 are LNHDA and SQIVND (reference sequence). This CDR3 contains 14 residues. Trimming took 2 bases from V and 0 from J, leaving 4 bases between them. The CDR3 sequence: CASSISPNTGELFF. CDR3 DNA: TGTGCCAGTAGTATATCGCCGAACACCGGGGAGCTGTTTTTT.

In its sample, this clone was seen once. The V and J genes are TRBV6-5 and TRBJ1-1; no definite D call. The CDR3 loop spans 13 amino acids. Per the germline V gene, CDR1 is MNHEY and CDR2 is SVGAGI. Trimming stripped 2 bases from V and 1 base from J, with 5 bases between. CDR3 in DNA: TGTGCCAGCAGTTACACACCGAACACTGAAGCTTTCTTT. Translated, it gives CASSYTPNTEAFF.

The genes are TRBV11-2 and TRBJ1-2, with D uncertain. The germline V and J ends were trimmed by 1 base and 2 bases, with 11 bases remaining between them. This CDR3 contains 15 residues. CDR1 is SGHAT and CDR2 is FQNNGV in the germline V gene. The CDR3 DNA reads TGTGCCAGCAGCTTAGTCGGGAACAAAAACTATGGCTACACCTTC. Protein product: CASSLVGNKNYGYTF.

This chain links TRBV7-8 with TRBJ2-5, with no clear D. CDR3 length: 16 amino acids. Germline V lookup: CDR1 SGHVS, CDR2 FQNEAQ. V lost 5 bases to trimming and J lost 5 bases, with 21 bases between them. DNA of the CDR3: TGTGCCAGCAGCCCCCTCCTGGGTAGGCCCGGGGAGACCCAGTACTTC. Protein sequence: CASSPLLGRPGETQYF.

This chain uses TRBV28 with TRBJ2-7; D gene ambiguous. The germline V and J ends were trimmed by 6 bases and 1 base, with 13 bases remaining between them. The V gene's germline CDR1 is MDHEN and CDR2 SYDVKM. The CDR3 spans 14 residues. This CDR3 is CASSPPQVSYEQYF. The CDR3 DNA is TGTGCCAGCAGCCCACCTCAGGTATCCTACGAGCAGTACTTC.

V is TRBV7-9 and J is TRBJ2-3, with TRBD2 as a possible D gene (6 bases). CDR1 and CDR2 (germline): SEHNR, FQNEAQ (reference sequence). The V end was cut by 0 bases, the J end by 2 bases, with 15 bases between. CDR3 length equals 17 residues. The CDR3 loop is CASSLAPGRRVTDTQYF. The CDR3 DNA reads TGTGCCAGCAGCTTAGCGCCGGGACGGAGGGTCACAGATACGCAGTATTTT.

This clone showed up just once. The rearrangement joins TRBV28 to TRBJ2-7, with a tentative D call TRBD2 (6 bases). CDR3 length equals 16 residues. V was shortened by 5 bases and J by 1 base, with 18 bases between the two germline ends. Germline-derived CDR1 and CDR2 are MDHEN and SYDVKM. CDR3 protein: CASSPSGGRSSYEQYF. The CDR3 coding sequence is TGTGCCAGCAGTCCCTCGGGTGGGAGGTCTTCCTACGAGCAGTACTTC.

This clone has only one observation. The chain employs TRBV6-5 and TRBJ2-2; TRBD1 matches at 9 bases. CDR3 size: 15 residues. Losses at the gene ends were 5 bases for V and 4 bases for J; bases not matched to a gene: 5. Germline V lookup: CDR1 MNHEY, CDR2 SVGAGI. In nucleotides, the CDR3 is TGTGCCAGCAGTCCTCCGGGACAGGGCACCGGGGAGCTGTTTTTT. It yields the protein CASSPPGQGTGELFF.